The clone carrying this T cell receptor (beta chain) was detected only a few times. Its matching antigen is unknown. The sample is drawn from a study of T cells in Graves' hyperthyroidism and ophthalmopathy. The study's findings and limits: Stable hyperthyroidism was separated from ophthalmopathy by a model based on 13 V-J features. Ophthalmopathy prediction by the model preceded onset by a median 6.5 months.

From RNA transcripts, TCR beta CDR3 regions were amplified. HTBI primers drove first-round RT-PCR of the TCR CDR3. TCRdb re-derived calls from the multiplex PCR reads in MiXCR, one entry per CDR3 protein. The sample has about 510,000 distinct CDR3 sequences, approximately 49% seen once. CDR1 and CDR2 (germline): SGHAT, FQNNGV. V shed 7 bases, J shed 4 bases, and the junction held 14 bases outside the gene matches. The CDR3 runs 16 residues. This TCR derives from an adult woman with Graves' disease, either hyperthyroidism or ophthalmopathy (not recorded which). The sample consisted of peripheral blood or thyroid tissue (not recorded which). The V gene is TRBV11-2, the J gene TRBJ2-5; 8 bases align to TRBD2. The CDR3: CASTLGASGWGETQYF. Here the CDR3 DNA reads TGTGCCAGCACCCTAGGCGCTAGCGGGTGGGGAGAGACCCAGTACTTC.